The 5 T cell receptor beta chains reported below all come from one sample, sequenced in a study of blood T cell repertoires in COVID-19. Only in-frame clones appear in the TCRdb table, and some are missing; sequencing was by immunoSEQ multiplex PCR. Of about 320,000 clones in the sample, around 80% were seen once. Input material: peripheral blood. All receptors derive from a woman aged 50 to 65 with acute or convalescent COVID-19.

V gene TRBV9 combines with J gene TRBJ2-7; a possible D gene is TRBD2 (5 bases). This CDR3 contains 13 residues. Trimming took off 6 bases at V and 1 base at J, with 11 bases between the two ends. CDR1 and CDR2 from the germline V gene are SGDLS and YYNGEE. CDR3 region: CASKNEGSYEQYF. In DNA form, the CDR3 reads TGTGCCAGCAAAAATGAGGGATCCTACGAGCAGTACTTC.

This clone was found once. The chain has TRBV7-2 and TRBJ2-2; no reliable D call. V was trimmed by 3 bases and J by 2 bases, leaving 7 bases between them. Germline CDR1 and CDR2: SGHTA and FQGNSA. The CDR3 consists of 14 residues. Written as DNA, the CDR3 is TGTGCCAGCAGCTTGCCGCTAAACACCGGGGAGCTGTTTTTT. Protein: CASSLPLNTGELFF.

V gene TRBV30 combines with J gene TRBJ2-5, with D possibly matching TRBD1 (6 bases). The V end was cut by 4 bases, the J end by 5 bases, with 8 bases between. The CDR3 extends over 11 amino acids. CDR1 and CDR2 from the germline V gene are GTSNPN and SVGIG (reference sequence). The DNA for the CDR3 is TGTGCCTGGACAGGGGAGGAGACCCAGTACTTC. This gives the protein CAWTGEETQYF. Complete variable domain (other parts from reference TRBV30 and TRBJ2-5): SQTIHQWPATLVQPVGSPLSLECTVEGTSNPNLYWYRQAAGRGLQLLFYSVGIGQISSEVPQNLSASRPQDRQFILSSKKLLLSDSGFYLCAWTGEETQYFGPGTRLLVL.

The J gene is TRBJ2-7, the V gene TRBV11-2, with D possibly TRBD1 on 5 matching bases. Germline V CDR1 and CDR2: SGHAT, FQNNGV. The CDR3 spans 16 residues. Trimming pared 2 bases from V and 6 bases from J, leaving 20 bases between. CDR3 amino acids: CASSLPRLGESGEQYF. CDR3 sequence (DNA): TGTGCCAGCAGCTTACCCCGGTTAGGGGAAAGTGGCGAGCAGTACTTC.

The genes are TRBV15 and TRBJ1-1; TRBD1 matches at 8 bases. The CDR3 extends over 17 amino acids. V shed 8 bases and J 1 base; nucleotides not matched to a gene: 15. Germline values: CDR1 LNHNV, CDR2 YYDKDF (reference sequence). CDR3 residues: CATFPARGPRGNTEAFF. CDR3 nucleotides: TGTGCCACCTTTCCGGCCAGGGGGCCTCGGGGGAACACTGAAGCTTTCTTT.